Listed here is a single TCR beta chain. The record originates from a study of shared clonotypes between healthy human individuals. Naive CD8 cells lacked CD45RO, underwent positive selection for CCR7 and left out terminally differentiated effector memory CD45RA+ cells. Only in-frame clones appear in the TCRdb table, and some are missing; sequencing was by immunoSEQ multiplex PCR. The table lists about 2.1 million clones, 90% to 95% of them singletons. The CDR3 loop spans 16 amino acids. V trimming: 4 bases; J trimming: 6 bases; junction bases outside the gene matches: 11. Germline assignment: CDR1 LGHNA and CDR2 YNFKEQ.

This receptor was taken from a man aged 18 to 29 in good health. Some clones in this sample may be carry-over from other donors' samples. The chain recombines TRBV4-2 with TRBJ1-4, with 7 bases that match TRBD1. Sequencing input: naive CD8+ T cells from PBMCs. CDR3 nucleotide sequence: TGTGCCAGCAGCCCTGGACAGGATTTTATAGATGAAAAACTGTTTTTT. It is translated as CASSPGQDFIDEKLFF.